This record concerns one T cell receptor (beta chain) sequence. What this receptor recognizes is not known. It has no much larger one-base neighbor in the sample; base qualities were not kept. V is trimmed back by 6 bases and J by 3 bases, and the junction contains 6 bases that no gene match accounts for. From the germline V gene (reference sequence), CDR1 is MNHNY and CDR2 is SVGAGI. The CDR3 measures 15 amino acids from cysteine to phenylalanine. The entry retains the CDR3 DNA only, 45 bases that are in frame from base 1. Collaborating institutions collected whole blood in K2EDTA tubes following their own protocols. For TCRbeta analysis, collaborators shipped samples as frozen whole blood, isolated PBMCs, or DNA extracted from either of those sample types. The data were obtained in a study of blood T cell repertoires in COVID-19 (dated by TCRdb to the early 2020s). About the investigation overall: Collaborator samples came from the United States, Italy and Spain and covered acute and convalescent phases of COVID-19. The material from the prospective study consisted of cDNA or gDNA derived from T cells, B-cell-depleted T cells, or PBMCs. Deeply sampled blood TCRbeta repertoires from subjects exposed to, actively infected with, or recovered from COVID-19 were included in the dataset. The repertoires were released in a freely available public database meant as a resource for research on the immune response to SARS-CoV-2. The samples were drawn from the first 160 participants of the ongoing ImmuneRACE study and from 950 to 1,500 subjects provided by 6 global collaborators. Nearly every sample came with metadata listing a de-identified subject ID, COVID-19 status, age in years and sex. HLA class I and class II types, where available, came from metadata supplied by the sample provider rather than from assay-based typing. Broad study findings and their caveats: The quantity of clinical and demographic metadata differed by source and by participant and was supplied without curation.

The immunoSEQ Assay, a bias-controlled multiplex PCR, was used to amplify TCRbeta CDR3 regions from genomic DNA. Concerning the study's data processing: The number of nucleated cells in each sample was estimated by amplification of reference gene primers within the assay. To quantify the absolute abundance of each unique TCRbeta CDR3 rearrangement, sequence reads were collapsed and filtered. For each sample, productive Simpson clonality was calculated by taking the square root of Simpson's diversity index across productive rearrangements. TCRdb retrieved this table from immuneACCESS and kept in-frame rearrangements only. Not all clones are present; in checked studies, unresolved V genes account for under half, and no reason is known for the remainder. The V and J calls and the clone size are those of that table, but D and trimming were determined from the DNA. For this sample there are fewer than 45,000 clones; about four fifths appear just once. Of the sample, more than 13% is held by the ten largest clones.

Sequenced sample: peripheral blood. The V and J genes are TRBV6-6 and TRBJ1-2, with 11 junctional bases fitting TRBD1. This TCR was sampled from a human donor in a cohort sampled during active COVID-19. The nucleotide sequence is given as TGTGCCAGCAGGGCCCCGGGACAGGGGGACTATGGCTACACCTTC. This yields the protein CASRAPGQGDYGYTF.